This TCR beta chain was sequenced in a study of OX40 agonist ivuxolimab in advanced cancers. The V end lost 5 bases, the J end lost 1 base, and 15 bases lay between the germline ends. Germline loops: CDR1 SGHTA, CDR2 FQGNSA. This CDR3 is built from 16 residues. Data came from immunoSEQ multiplex PCR; TCRdb stores just in-frame clones and leaves some out. This table has around 100,000 clones, 75% to 95% appearing once. V is TRBV7-2 and J is TRBJ2-4; possible D gene TRBD2, 5 bases. Sequencing used CD4+ or CD8+ T cells sorted from blood, obtained in a trial of the OX40 agonist ivuxolimab. This receptor was taken from an adult with an advanced solid tumor such as melanoma, head and neck, liver or kidney cancer. The CDR3, as DNA: TGTGCCAGCAGCCCCGGAGGCGGGCCGGCCAAAAACATTCAGTACTTC. This encodes CASSPGGGPAKNIQYF. Full variable domain (remainder filled in from reference TRBV7-2 and TRBJ2-4): GAGVSQSPSNKVTEKGKDVELRCDPISGHTALYWYRQSLGQGLEFLIYFQGNSAPDKSGLPSDRFSAERTGGSVSTLTIQRTQQEDSAVYLCASSPGGGPAKNIQYFGAGTRLSVL.